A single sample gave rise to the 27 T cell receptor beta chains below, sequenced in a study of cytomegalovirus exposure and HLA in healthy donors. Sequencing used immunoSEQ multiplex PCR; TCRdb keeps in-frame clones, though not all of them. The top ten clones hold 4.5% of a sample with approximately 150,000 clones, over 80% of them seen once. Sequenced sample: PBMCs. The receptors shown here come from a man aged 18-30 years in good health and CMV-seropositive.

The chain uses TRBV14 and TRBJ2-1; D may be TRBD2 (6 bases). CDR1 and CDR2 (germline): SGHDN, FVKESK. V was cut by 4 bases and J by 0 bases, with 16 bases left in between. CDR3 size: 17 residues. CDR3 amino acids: CASSPTRGRTSYNEQFF. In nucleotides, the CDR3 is TGTGCCAGCAGCCCGACGCGGGGACGAACCTCCTACAATGAGCAGTTCTTC.

DNA of the CDR3: TGCGCCAGCAGCGCCGGACAGGGGGCGGCTTTCTTT. Translation: CASSAGQGAAFF. The chain couples TRBV5-1 to TRBJ1-1; 11 positions agree with TRBD1. The junction had 4 bases not matched to a gene; V was cut back by 4 bases and J by 11 bases. CDR3 length equals 12 residues. CDR1 is SGHRS and CDR2 is YFSETQ in the germline V gene.

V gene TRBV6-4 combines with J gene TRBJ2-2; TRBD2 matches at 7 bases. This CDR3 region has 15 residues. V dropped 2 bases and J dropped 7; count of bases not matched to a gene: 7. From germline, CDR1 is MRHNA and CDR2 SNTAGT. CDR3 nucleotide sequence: TGTGCCAGCAGTGACGGGGCGGGGGACGTCGGGGAGCTGTTTTTT. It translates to CASSDGAGDVGELFF.

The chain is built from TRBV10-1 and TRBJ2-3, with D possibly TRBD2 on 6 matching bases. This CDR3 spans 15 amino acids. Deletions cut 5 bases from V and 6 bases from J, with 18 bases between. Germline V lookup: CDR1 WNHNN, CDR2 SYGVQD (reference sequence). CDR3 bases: TGCGCCAGCAGTACCGGGACTCCCCTTACGGATACGCAGTATTTT. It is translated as CASSTGTPLTDTQYF.

The CDR3 DNA is TGCAGCGTTGAGACTTATGGCTACACCTTC. It encodes CSVETYGYTF. The V gene is TRBV29-1, the J gene TRBJ1-2, with D uncertain. This CDR3 region has 10 residues. The ends were cut back, 3 bases at V and 5 bases at J, with 4 bases in the middle. CDR1 SQVTM and CDR2 ANQGSEA come from the germline V gene. Variable domain in full (rest from reference TRBV29-1 and TRBJ1-2): SAVISQKPSRDICQRGTSLTIQCQVDSQVTMMFWYRQQPGQSLTLIATANQGSEATYESGFVIDKFPISRPNLTFSTLTVSNMSPEDSSIYLCSVETYGYTFGSGTRLTVV.

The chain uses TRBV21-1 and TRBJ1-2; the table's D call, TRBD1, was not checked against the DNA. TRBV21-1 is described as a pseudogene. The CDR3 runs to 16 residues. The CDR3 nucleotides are TGTGCCAGCATGATTATAAAGGGGGCATCAGACTATGGCTACACCTTC. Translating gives CASMIIKGASDYGYTF.

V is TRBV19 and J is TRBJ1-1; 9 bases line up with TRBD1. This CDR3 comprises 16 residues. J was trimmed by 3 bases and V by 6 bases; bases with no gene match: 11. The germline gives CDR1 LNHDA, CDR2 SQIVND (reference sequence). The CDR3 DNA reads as TGTGCCAGTAGCCCCGGGACAGGGCGTGGGGACACTGAAGCTTTCTTT. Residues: CASSPGTGRGDTEAFF.

Written as DNA, the CDR3 is TGTGCCAGCGCATCCAGCCCCCGAGGGGAGACCCAGTACTTC. Translation: CASASSPRGETQYF. This sequence joins TRBV28 and TRBJ2-5; D possibly corresponds to TRBD2 (5 bases). CDR1 and CDR2 (germline): MDHEN, SYDVKM. CDR3 length equals 14 residues. Trimming stripped 8 bases from V and 5 bases from J, with 18 bases between.

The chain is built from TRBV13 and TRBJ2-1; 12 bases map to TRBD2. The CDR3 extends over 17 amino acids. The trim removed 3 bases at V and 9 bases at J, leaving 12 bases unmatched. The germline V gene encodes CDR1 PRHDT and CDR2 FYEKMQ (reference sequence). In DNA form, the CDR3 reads TGTGCCAGCAGCTTTACTCTAGCGGGGGGGCCTTGGGCTGAGCAGTTCTTC. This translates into CASSFTLAGGPWAEQFF.

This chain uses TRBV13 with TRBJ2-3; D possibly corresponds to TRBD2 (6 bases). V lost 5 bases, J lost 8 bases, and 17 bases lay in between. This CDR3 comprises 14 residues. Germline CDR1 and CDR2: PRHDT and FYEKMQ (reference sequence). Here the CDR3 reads CASSKNAGYGTQYF. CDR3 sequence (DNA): TGTGCCAGCAGCAAAAACGCGGGGTACGGTACGCAGTATTTT.

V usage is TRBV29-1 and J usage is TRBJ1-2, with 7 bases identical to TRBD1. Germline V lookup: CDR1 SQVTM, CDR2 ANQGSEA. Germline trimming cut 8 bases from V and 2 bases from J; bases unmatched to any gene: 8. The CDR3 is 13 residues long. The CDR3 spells CSTRQGINYGYTF. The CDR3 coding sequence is TGCAGCACACGACAGGGCATAAACTATGGCTACACCTTC.

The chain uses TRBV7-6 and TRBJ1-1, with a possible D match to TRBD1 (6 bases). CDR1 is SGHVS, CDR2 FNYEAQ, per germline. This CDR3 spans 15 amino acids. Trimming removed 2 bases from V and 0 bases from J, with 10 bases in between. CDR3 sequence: CASSLYPGVNTEAFF. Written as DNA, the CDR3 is TGTGCCAGCAGCTTATACCCAGGGGTGAACACTGAAGCTTTCTTT.

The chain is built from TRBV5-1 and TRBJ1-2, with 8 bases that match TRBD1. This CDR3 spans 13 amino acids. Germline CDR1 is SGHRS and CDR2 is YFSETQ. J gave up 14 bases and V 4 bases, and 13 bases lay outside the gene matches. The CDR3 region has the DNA TGCGCCAGCAGCGTCGACGGACAGGGTGTAGAAACCTTC. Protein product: CASSVDGQGVETF. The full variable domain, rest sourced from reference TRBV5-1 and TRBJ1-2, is KAGVTQTPRYLIKTRGQQVTLSCSPISGHRSVSWYQQTPGQGLQFLFEYFSETQRNKGNFPGRFSGRQFSNSRSEMNVSTLELGDSALYLCASSVDGQGVETFGSGTRLTVV.

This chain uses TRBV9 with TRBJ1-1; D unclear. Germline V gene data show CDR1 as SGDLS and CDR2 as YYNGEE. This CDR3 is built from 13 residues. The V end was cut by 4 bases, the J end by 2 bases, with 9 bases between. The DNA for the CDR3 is TGTGCCAGCAGCCCCGAGGGTAACACTGAAGCTTTCTTT. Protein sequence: CASSPEGNTEAFF.

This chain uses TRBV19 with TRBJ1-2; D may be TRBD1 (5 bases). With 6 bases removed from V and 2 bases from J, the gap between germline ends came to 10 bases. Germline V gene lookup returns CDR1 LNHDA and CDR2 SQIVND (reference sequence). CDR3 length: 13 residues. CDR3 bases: TGTGCCAGTAGCCCGGGGGTAAACTATGGCTACACCTTC. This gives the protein CASSPGVNYGYTF.

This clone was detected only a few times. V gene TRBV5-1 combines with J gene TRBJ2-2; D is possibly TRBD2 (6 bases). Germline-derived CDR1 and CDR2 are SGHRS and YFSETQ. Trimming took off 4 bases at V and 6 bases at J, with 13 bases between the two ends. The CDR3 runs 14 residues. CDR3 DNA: TGCGCCAGCAGCGGGGATTGGGGGGCCGGGGAGCTGTTTTTT. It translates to CASSGDWGAGELFF.

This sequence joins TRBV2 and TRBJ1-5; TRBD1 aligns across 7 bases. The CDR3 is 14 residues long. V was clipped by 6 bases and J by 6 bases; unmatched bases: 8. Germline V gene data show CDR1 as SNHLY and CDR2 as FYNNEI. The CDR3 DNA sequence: TGTGCCAGCAGCGATTACAGGGGAGCTCAGCCCCAGCATTTT. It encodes CASSDYRGAQPQHF.

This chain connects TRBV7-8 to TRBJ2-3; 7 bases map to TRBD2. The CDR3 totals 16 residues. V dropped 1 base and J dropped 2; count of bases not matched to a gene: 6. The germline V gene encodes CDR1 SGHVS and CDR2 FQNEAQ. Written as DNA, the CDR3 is TGTGCCAGCAGCTTAGACCTAGCGGAATTCACAGATACGCAGTATTTT. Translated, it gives CASSLDLAEFTDTQYF.

The CDR3 DNA sequence: TGTGCCAGCAGCCGGGGAGCGTACACCGGGGAGCTGTTTTTT. Its protein product is CASSRGAYTGELFF. V and J are TRBV6-5 and TRBJ2-2; weak D call: TRBD2 (5 bases). Germline lookup yields CDR1 MNHEY and CDR2 SVGAGI. V lost 6 bases and J lost 3, with 11 bases in between. The CDR3 is made up of 14 amino acids.

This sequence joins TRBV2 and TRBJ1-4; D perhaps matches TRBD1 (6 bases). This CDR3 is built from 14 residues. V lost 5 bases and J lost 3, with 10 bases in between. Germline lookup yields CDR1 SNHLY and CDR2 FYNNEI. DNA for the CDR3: TGTGCCAGCAGTCCCAGGGGACCTAATGAAAAACTGTTTTTT. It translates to CASSPRGPNEKLFF.

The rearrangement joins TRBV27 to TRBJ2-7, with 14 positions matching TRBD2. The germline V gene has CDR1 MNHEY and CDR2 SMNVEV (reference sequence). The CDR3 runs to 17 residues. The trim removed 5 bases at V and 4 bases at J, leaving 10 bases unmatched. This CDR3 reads CASSPRLAGGSSYEQYF. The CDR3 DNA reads TGTGCCAGCAGTCCCCGACTAGCGGGAGGGTCTAGTTACGAGCAGTACTTC.

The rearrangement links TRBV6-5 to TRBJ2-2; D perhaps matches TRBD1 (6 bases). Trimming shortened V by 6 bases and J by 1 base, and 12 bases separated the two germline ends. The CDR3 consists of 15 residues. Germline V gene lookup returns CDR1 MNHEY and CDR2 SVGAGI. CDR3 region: CASRPPGQNTGELFF. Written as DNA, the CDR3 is TGTGCCAGCAGGCCCCCGGGACAGAACACCGGGGAGCTGTTTTTT.

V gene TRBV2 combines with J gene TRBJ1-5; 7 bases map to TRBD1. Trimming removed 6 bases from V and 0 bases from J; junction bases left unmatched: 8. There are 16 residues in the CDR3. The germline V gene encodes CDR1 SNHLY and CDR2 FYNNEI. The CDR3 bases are TGTGCCAGCAGCAGGGACAGCTCTTATAGCAATCAGCCCCAGCATTTT. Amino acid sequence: CASSRDSSYSNQPQHF.

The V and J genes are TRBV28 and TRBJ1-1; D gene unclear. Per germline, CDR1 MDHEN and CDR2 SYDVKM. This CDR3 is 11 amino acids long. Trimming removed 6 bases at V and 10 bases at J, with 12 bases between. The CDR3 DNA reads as TGTGCCAGCAGACTAGGGTATAGAGCTTTCTTT. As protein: CASRLGYRAFF.

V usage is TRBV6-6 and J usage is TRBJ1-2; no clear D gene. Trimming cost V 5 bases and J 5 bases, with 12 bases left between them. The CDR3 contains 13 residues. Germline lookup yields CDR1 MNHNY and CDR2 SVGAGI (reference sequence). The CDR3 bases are TGTGCCAGCAGTCAGCCAGGAGGATATGGCTACACCTTC. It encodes CASSQPGGYGYTF.

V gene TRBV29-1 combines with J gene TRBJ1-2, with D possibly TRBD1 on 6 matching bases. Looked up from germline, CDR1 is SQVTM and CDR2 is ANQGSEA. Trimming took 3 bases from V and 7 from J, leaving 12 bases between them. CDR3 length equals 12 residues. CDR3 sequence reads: CSVDGGARGYTF. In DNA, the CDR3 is TGCAGCGTTGATGGGGGGGCGCGTGGCTACACCTTC.

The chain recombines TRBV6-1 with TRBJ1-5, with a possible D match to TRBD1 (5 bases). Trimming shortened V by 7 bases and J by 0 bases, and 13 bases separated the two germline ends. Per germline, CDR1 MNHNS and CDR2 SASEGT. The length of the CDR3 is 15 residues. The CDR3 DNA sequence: TGTGCCAGCACCTCAGGGAACCTTAGCAATCAGCCCCAGCATTTT. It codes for CASTSGNLSNQPQHF.